The 13 T cell receptor beta chains given below trace back to one sample, sequenced in a study of blood T cell repertoires in COVID-19. Sequencing was performed with immunoSEQ multiplex PCR; in TCRdb, only in-frame clones are kept and a portion is missing. The data hold roughly 300,000 clones, with under 95% observed a single time. Sample: PBMCs or T cells enriched from blood (not recorded which). These TCRs come from a woman aged 25 to 39 who had recovered from COVID-19.

This clone appeared a single time. The chain couples TRBV11-2 to TRBJ2-7, with D perhaps TRBD2 (5 bases). CDR3 length: 14 residues. V was pared by 6 bases and J by 1 base, with 13 bases between. Germline V gene data show CDR1 as SGHAT and CDR2 as FQNNGV. The CDR3 protein is CASRPPGSSYEQYF. Written as DNA, the CDR3 is TGTGCCAGCAGACCCCCGGGGAGTTCCTACGAGCAGTACTTC.

V usage is TRBV15 and J usage is TRBJ2-1; 10 nucleotides line up with TRBD1. Germline V gene data show CDR1 as LNHNV and CDR2 as YYDKDF (reference sequence). The CDR3 has 15 amino acids. V was clipped by 3 bases and J by 7 bases; unmatched bases: 6. The CDR3 reads CATSRGQGSENEQFF. The CDR3 nucleotides are TGTGCCACCAGCAGGGGACAGGGGAGTGAAAATGAGCAGTTCTTC.

This chain uses TRBV7-6 with TRBJ1-4, with TRBD1 matching 9 bases. V was clipped by 5 bases and J by 5 bases; unmatched bases: 18. CDR1 is SGHVS, CDR2 FNYEAQ, per germline. The CDR3 runs to 19 residues. CDR3 region: CASSIRPGTGRDTNEKLFF. CDR3 DNA sequence: TGTGCCAGCAGCATCCGTCCCGGGACAGGGAGGGATACAAATGAAAAACTGTTTTTT. Full variable domain (missing parts from reference TRBV7-6 and TRBJ1-4): GAGVSQSPRYKVTKRGQDVALRCDPISGHVSLYWYRQALGQGPEFLTYFNYEAQQDKSGLPNDRFSAERPEGSISTLTIQRTEQRDSAMYRCASSIRPGTGRDTNEKLFFGSGTQLSVL.

The gene calls are TRBV27 and TRBJ2-7; no definite D call. The CDR3 is 15 residues long. Between the trimmed V and J ends, which lost 1 base and 0 bases, there was a span of 10 bases. The germline V gene has CDR1 MNHEY and CDR2 SMNVEV (reference sequence). The DNA of the CDR3 is TGTGCCAGCAGTTTATTGTACTTGAGCTCCTACGAGCAGTACTTC. This sequence encodes CASSLLYLSSYEQYF.

The chain employs TRBV6-5 and TRBJ2-1; D unclear. The V end lost 8 bases, the J end lost 0 bases, and 14 bases lay between the germline ends. The CDR3 is 15 amino acids. Per germline, CDR1 MNHEY and CDR2 SVGAGI. The CDR3 region has the DNA TGTGCCAGCCACAAACTACTCAGCTCCTACAATGAGCAGTTCTTC. Amino acids: CASHKLLSSYNEQFF.

The rearrangement links TRBV27 to TRBJ1-2, with a tentative D call TRBD1 (5 bases). V was shortened by 5 bases and J by 8 bases, with 15 bases between the two germline ends. CDR1 and CDR2 (germline): MNHEY, SMNVEV (reference sequence). The CDR3 has 13 residues. This CDR3 reads CASSPPGRSGYTF. In DNA, the CDR3 is TGTGCCAGCAGTCCTCCAGGGCGATCCGGCTACACCTTC.

The chain recombines TRBV5-5 with TRBJ1-4, with D possibly matching TRBD1 (6 bases). The CDR3 loop spans 13 amino acids. Germline V gene data show CDR1 as SGHKS and CDR2 as YYEKEE (reference sequence). V was cut by 3 bases and J by 11 bases, with 14 bases left in between. The CDR3 coding sequence is TGTGCCAGCAGCTCCCTAGGGGGAACCAAACTGTTTTTT. It yields the protein CASSSLGGTKLFF.

V is TRBV6-5 and J is TRBJ1-2; TRBD1 matches 8 bases. Trimming removed 7 bases from V and 12 bases from J; junction bases left unmatched: 10. CDR3 length: 12 amino acids. From germline, CDR1 is MNHEY and CDR2 SVGAGI. The CDR3 loop reads CASNRDRSFHTF. CDR3 bases: TGTGCCAGCAATCGGGACAGGAGCTTCCACACCTTC.

This clone was observed a few times. The chain links TRBV12-3 or TRBV12-4 to TRBJ2-3; 8 nucleotides match TRBD1. The trim removed 7 bases at V and 4 bases at J, leaving 4 bases unmatched. The CDR3 sequence is 13 residues long. CDR3 sequence reads: CASTTQGADTQYF. The CDR3, as DNA: TGTGCCAGCACCACACAGGGGGCAGATACGCAGTATTTT.

The genes are TRBV7-6 and TRBJ2-7, with TRBD2 matching 11 bases. Germline V CDR1 and CDR2: SGHVS, FNYEAQ. Germline trimming cut 1 base from V and 4 bases from J; bases unmatched to any gene: 6. The CDR3 loop spans 16 amino acids. Here the CDR3 reads CASSLGTSGGLYEQYF. The CDR3 DNA sequence: TGTGCCAGCAGCTTAGGAACTAGCGGGGGCCTTTACGAGCAGTACTTC.

The rearrangement links TRBV2 to TRBJ2-5, with 14 bases matching TRBD2. Losses at the gene ends were 8 bases for V and 5 bases for J; bases not matched to a gene: 10. Per the germline V gene, CDR1 is SNHLY and CDR2 is FYNNEI. This CDR3 spans 16 amino acids. CDR3 sequence reads: CASVRGTSGGRETQYF. The CDR3 DNA is TGTGCCAGCGTAAGAGGGACTAGCGGGGGTCGGGAGACCCAGTACTTC.

The V gene is TRBV7-8, the J gene TRBJ2-7, with TRBD2 identical over 10 bases. Germline CDR1 is SGHVS and CDR2 is FQNEAQ. The CDR3 covers 17 residues. V lost 7 bases, J lost 1 base, and 13 bases stayed unmatched. The CDR3 is CASILSRVAGGSYEQYF. The CDR3 nucleotides read TGTGCCAGCATCCTTAGCCGTGTAGCGGGAGGTTCCTACGAGCAGTACTTC.

The chain employs TRBV15 and TRBJ1-6; D unresolved. CDR1 LNHNV and CDR2 YYDKDF come from the germline V gene (reference sequence). With 4 bases removed from V and 10 bases from J, the gap between germline ends came to 17 bases. CDR3 length: 15 residues. As DNA, the CDR3 is TGTGCCACCAGCAAGGAAAAATCACCGGGGTCACCCCTCCACTTT. Protein product: CATSKEKSPGSPLHF.